This T cell receptor (beta chain) was sequenced for a study of T cell responses to AZD1222 COVID-19 vaccine. As for the study in general: Recipients boosted at about 4 weeks or about 12 weeks are pooled.

Concerning this clone: The target antigen is unknown.

The germline CDR1 and CDR2 sequences are LNHDA and SQIVND (reference sequence). The CDR3 runs 16 residues. After removal of 8 bases from V and 1 base from J, the junction contained 10 bases not matched to a gene. Repertoires were generated with immunoSEQ multiplex PCR, while TCRdb's copy carries only in-frame clones and drops some. The repertoire holds under 200,000 clones, with approximately 91% as singletons. Study outcomes and limitations: White British donors predominated, females outnumbered males, and clonal diversity was possibly underestimated. Regions 160-218 and 743-854 held dominance among vaccine-associated CD4 TCRs, which spanned spike. A rise in Spike-specific TCR breadth and depth followed two AZD1222 doses.

Specimen: peripheral blood, collected on day 0 of AZD1222 vaccination. The gene calls are TRBV19 and TRBJ2-4, with 8 bases matching TRBD1. The clonotype comes from an adult in good health. CDR3 residues: CASQLSGGPAKNIQYF. As DNA, the CDR3 is TGTGCCAGTCAGCTGTCAGGGGGCCCCGCCAAAAACATTCAGTACTTC.